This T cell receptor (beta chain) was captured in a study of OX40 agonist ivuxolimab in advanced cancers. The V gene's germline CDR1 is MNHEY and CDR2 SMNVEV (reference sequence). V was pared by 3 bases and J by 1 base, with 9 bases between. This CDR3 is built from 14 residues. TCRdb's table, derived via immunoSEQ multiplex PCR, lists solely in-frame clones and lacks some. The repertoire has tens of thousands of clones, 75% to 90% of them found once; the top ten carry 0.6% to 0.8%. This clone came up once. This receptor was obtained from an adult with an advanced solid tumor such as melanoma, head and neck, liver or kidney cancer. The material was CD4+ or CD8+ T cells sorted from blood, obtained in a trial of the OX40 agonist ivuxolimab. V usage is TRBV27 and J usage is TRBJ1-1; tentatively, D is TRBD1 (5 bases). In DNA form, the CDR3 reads TGTGCCAGCAGTTTTCAGGGTACGAACACTGAAGCTTTCTTT. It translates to CASSFQGTNTEAFF.